The rows below give T cell receptor beta chains drawn from one sample of a study of T cell responses to AZD1222 COVID-19 vaccine. Clones were sequenced by immunoSEQ multiplex PCR, and TCRdb holds only the in-frame ones, with some missing. The sample shows about 73,000 clones, almost 90% of them seen only once. The material was peripheral blood, obtained 28 days after the second AZD1222 dose. The receptors derive from an adult who received the AZD1222 COVID-19 vaccine. Each CDR3 is given with its conserved first and last residue. The D gene is left open where the match is weak. The size field is filled for only some rows; it gives once, few, many or a size class.

TRBJ1-1 once . TRBV7-9 12 CASSLEFREAFF TGTGCCAGCAGCTTAGAGTTCCGTGAAGCTTTCTTT
TRBJ2-3 . . TRBV28 14 CASTLGENTDTQYF TGTGCCAGCACCCTAGGGGAGAACACAGATACGCAGTATTTT
TRBJ1-2 . . TRBV2 13 CASSEVQPDGYTF TGTGCCAGCAGTGAAGTACAGCCTGATGGCTACACCTTC
TRBJ2-7 . . TRBV9 17 CASSPQGSAYLSYEQYF TGTGCCAGCAGCCCCCAGGGTAGCGCGTACCTCTCCTACGAGCAGTACTTC
TRBJ2-3 . . TRBV5-1 14 CASSRDQGTDTQYF TGCGCCAGCAGCAGGGACCAAGGCACAGATACGCAGTATTTT
TRBJ1-1 . . TRBV6-2/TRBV6-3 16 CASSYPVGSVNTEAFF TGTGCCAGCAGTTACCCGGTAGGGTCCGTGAACACTGAAGCTTTCTTT
TRBJ2-7 . . TRBV27 14 CASSFLGRAYEQYF TGTGCCAGCAGTTTTCTGGGCAGGGCCTACGAGCAGTACTTC
TRBJ1-5 . . TRBV21-1 15 CASITRDRDFQPQHF TGTGCCAGCATTACCCGGGACAGGGACTTTCAGCCCCAGCATTTT
TRBJ1-5 . TRBD1 TRBV6-5 14 CASSSGQGNQPQHF TGTGCCAGCAGTTCCGGACAGGGCAATCAGCCCCAGCATTTT
TRBJ2-2 . . TRBV9 12 CASSLPTGELFF TGTGCCAGCAGCCTACCCACCGGGGAGCTGTTTTTT
TRBJ1-5 . . TRBV28 17 CASSSTATRYRVQPQHF TGTGCCAGCAGTTCGACAGCGACGCGTTATCGAGTCCAGCCCCAGCATTTT
TRBJ2-5 . . TRBV19 14 CASSKGTWGETQYF TGTGCCAGTAGTAAAGGGACTTGGGGGGAGACCCAGTACTTC
TRBJ2-2 . . TRBV28 15 CASSRGPRNTGELFF TGTGCCAGCAGTAGAGGGCCTAGGAACACCGGGGAGCTGTTTTTT
TRBJ2-3 few TRBD2 TRBV11-3 19 CAPHPWTSGGARITDTQYF TGTGCCCCCCACCCTTGGACTAGCGGGGGGGCTCGGATCACAGATACGCAGTATTTT
TRBJ2-5 . . TRBV12-3/TRBV12-4 11 CASSFKETQYF TGTGCCAGCAGTTTCAAAGAGACCCAGTACTTC
TRBJ1-5 . TRBD1 TRBV6-1 20 CASSVPTGTGVRGYNQPQHF TGTGCCAGCAGTGTGCCGACCGGGACAGGGGTCAGGGGGTACAATCAGCCCCAGCATTTT
TRBJ2-5 . . TRBV10-3 15 CAISLGMTLQETQYF TGTGCCATCAGTCTGGGTATGACTTTACAAGAGACCCAGTACTTC
TRBJ2-5 . . TRBV3-1/TRBV3-2 12 CASSRVGETQYF TGTGCCAGCAGCCGGGTGGGTGAGACCCAGTACTTC
TRBJ2-4 . TRBD1 TRBV19 17 CASSLQTGTGGQNIQYF TGTGCCAGTAGTTTACAGACCGGGACAGGGGGCCAGAACATTCAGTACTTC
TRBJ1-1 . . TRBV4-1 13 CASSQDPDTEAFF TGCGCCAGCAGCCAAGATCCCGACACTGAAGCTTTCTTT
TRBJ1-3 . TRBD1 TRBV15 14 CATSGQGARNTIYF TGTGCCACCAGTGGCCAGGGGGCGCGAAACACCATATATTTT
TRBJ1-5 . TRBD1 TRBV3-1/TRBV3-2 15 CASSQEWSGGQPQHF TGTGCCAGCAGCCAAGAATGGTCAGGGGGTCAGCCCCAGCATTTT
TRBJ2-3 . . TRBV21-1 15 CASSKVNSSTDTQYF TGTGCCAGCAGCAAAGTGAATTCTAGCACAGATACGCAGTATTTT
TRBJ2-7 . TRBD1 TRBV10-3 15 CAISATTGNAYEQYF TGTGCCATCAGTGCCACGACAGGGAATGCCTACGAGCAGTACTTC
TRBJ2-7 . . TRBV5-4 15 CASNVGGDPSYEQYF TGTGCCAGCAACGTCGGAGGGGACCCCTCCTACGAGCAGTACTTC
TRBJ1-1 . TRBD1 TRBV5-1 14 CASSRDSENTEAFF TGCGCCAGCAGCAGGGACAGCGAGAACACTGAAGCTTTCTTT
TRBJ1-2 . . TRBV7-2 13 CASTRDPAGGYTF TGTGCCAGCACCCGAGACCCGGCTGGGGGCTACACCTTC
TRBJ2-1 . . TRBV28 15 CASHRTVGLGNEQFF TGTGCCAGCCATCGGACAGTGGGCCTAGGGAATGAGCAGTTCTTC
TRBJ2-7 . TRBD1 TRBV24-1 15 CATSEPGQGAREQYF TGTGCCACCAGTGAACCGGGACAGGGGGCACGGGAGCAGTACTTC
TRBJ2-7 . . TRBV29-1 17 CSVDIGLGGQSGYEQYF TGCAGCGTTGATATCGGTTTAGGGGGGCAATCGGGCTACGAGCAGTACTTC